The clone carrying this T cell receptor beta chain was detected only a few times. As yet, its antigen is unknown. The entry originates in a study of shared clonotypes between healthy human individuals. Partitioning of CD4+ cells yielded a CD45RA+ naive subset and a CD45RA-negative memory subset. The V gene lost 6 bases and the J gene lost 0 bases, with 12 bases spanning the gap. The germline V gene encodes CDR1 KGHSH and CDR2 LQKENI. The CDR3 spans 16 residues. Study-wide results and limits: Memory subsets generally showed lower estimated richness than naive subsets. Despite large depth, sorted-subset datasets appeared incompletely sequenced. Clonotypes shared by all four sorted-subset donors had higher generation probabilities than non-shared clonotypes.

Using immunoSEQ multiplex PCR, the repertoire was profiled, and TCRdb retains in-frame clones only, with some absent. The repertoire consists of about 1 million clones, with about three quarters occurring once and the leading ten covering about 1.5%. The chain joins TRBV18 to TRBJ2-6; no clear D. This clonotype originated in a man younger than 30 in good health. The sequenced material came from memory CD4+ T cells sorted from blood. The subset: CD45RA-negative fraction. The CDR3 DNA reads TGTGCCAGCTCCCCCACCCTCTACTCTGGGGCCAACGTCCTGACTTTC. This sequence encodes CASSPTLYSGANVLTF.